Listed below are T cell receptor beta chains from one sample, sequenced in a study of blood T cell repertoires in COVID-19. Method: immunoSEQ multiplex PCR; TCRdb's copy keeps in-frame clones and lacks some. The table has roughly 30,000 clones, more than 70% seen once. The sample consisted of peripheral blood. These receptors were collected from a human donor in a cohort sampled during active COVID-19. CDR3s include the opening cysteine and the closing phenylalanine or tryptophan. A D gene is named only where the DNA matches it firmly. Expanded clones are given a class, and other clones once, few, many or no size at all.

>TRBV7-2|NA|NA|TRBJ1-5
TGTGCCAGCAGCCTAGAGGACATGCCCCAGCATTTT
CASSLEDMPQHF
>TRBV9|NA|NA|TRBJ2-1
TGTGCCAGCAGCGTAGTTGGCGGGGGCCGTTGGAATGAGCAGTTCTTC
CASSVVGGGRWNEQFF
>TRBV3-1/TRBV3-2|NA|once|TRBJ1-5
TGTGCCAGCAGTAAGGACTATAGCAATCAGCCCCAGCATTTT
CASSKDYSNQPQHF
>TRBV7-6|NA|NA|TRBJ1-1
TGTGCCAGCAGCCTAAAGGCGGCGGAGACTGAAGCTTTCTTT
CASSLKAAETEAFF
>TRBV4-1|NA|NA|TRBJ1-6
TGCGCCAGCAGCCAAGAAGGAGTACAGGGCAATTCACCCCTCCACTTT
CASSQEGVQGNSPLHF
>TRBV4-1|NA|NA|TRBJ1-6
TGCGCCAGCAGCCCGCACTCGTTTCTAACAGGGATTTCACCCCTCCACTTT
CASSPHSFLTGISPLHF
>TRBV29-1|TRBD1|NA|TRBJ2-5
TGCAGCGTAGGGACAGGGGGCTATTTGGGGACCCAGTACTTC
CSVGTGGYLGTQYF
>TRBV18|NA|NA|TRBJ2-3
TGTGCCAGCTCACCAGGGGGGACGGTGGATACGCAGTATTTT
CASSPGGTVDTQYF
>TRBV4-1|TRBD1|NA|TRBJ2-7
TGCGCCAGCAGCCAACACCAACTATCCGGGACAGGGGCATCCGAGCAGTACTTC
CASSQHQLSGTGASEQYF
>TRBV6-6|TRBD1|NA|TRBJ2-4
TGTGCCAGCAGATCCCTTACAGGGGTAATTCAGTACTTC
CASRSLTGVIQYF
>TRBV1|NA|NA|TRBJ2-7
TGCACCAGCAGCCAAGCGAGACTAGCGGGGTACTCCTACGAGCAGTACTTC
CTSSQARLAGYSYEQYF
>TRBV3-1/TRBV3-2|NA|NA|TRBJ2-5
TGTGCCAGCAGCCAAGGGCTAGCAGAGACCCAGTACTTC
CASSQGLAETQYF
>TRBV5-1|NA|NA|TRBJ2-7
TGCGCCAGCAGCCTAGGGGTAGGGGACTGGTACGAGCAGTACTTC
CASSLGVGDWYEQYF
>TRBV6-2/TRBV6-3|NA|NA|TRBJ1-2
TGTGCCAGCAGTTACTCGACAGATAACTATGGCTACACCTTC
CASSYSTDNYGYTF
>TRBV12-3/TRBV12-4|NA|NA|TRBJ1-5
TGTGCCAGCAGTTGGAGTAGCAATCAGCCCCAGCATTTT
CASSWSSNQPQHF
>TRBV5-1|NA|NA|TRBJ1-6
TGCGCCAGCAGCTTGGATCCGGAGGATTCACCCCTCCACTTT
CASSLDPEDSPLHF
>TRBV29-1|TRBD1|NA|TRBJ1-1
TGCAGCGTGTCGGACAGGGGTGGTACTGAAGCTTTCTTT
CSVSDRGGTEAFF
>TRBV29-1|NA|once|TRBJ2-7
TGCAGCGTAGGCGGACAGAGATACGAGCAGTACTTC
CSVGGQRYEQYF
>TRBV21-1|NA|NA|TRBJ1-1
TGTGCCGGTACCAGGGCCTACCTTGAAGCTTTCTTT
CAGTRAYLEAFF
>TRBV19|TRBD1|NA|TRBJ1-2
TGTGCCAGTAGTATAGGCCCAGGGACAGCCTATGGCTACACCTTC
CASSIGPGTAYGYTF
>TRBV10-1|NA|NA|TRBJ2-5
TGCGCCAGCCAACCTACAGCCCAAGAGACCCAGTACTTC
CASQPTAQETQYF
>TRBV5-1|NA|NA|TRBJ2-5
TGCGCCAGCAGCTTGGGGGCAAAAGAGACCCAGTACTTC
CASSLGAKETQYF
>TRBV5-1|NA|NA|TRBJ2-5
TGCGCCAGCAGCCCATACGGCGGAGTAGAGACCCAGTACTTC
CASSPYGGVETQYF
>TRBV6-6|NA|NA|TRBJ1-2
TGTGCCAGCAGTTACTCGGGTGGCAGGGTAGTCTATGGCTACACCTTC
CASSYSGGRVVYGYTF
>TRBV6-6|TRBD1|few|TRBJ1-1
TGTGCCAGCAGTGATACCAGGGGGCTAAACGCTTTCTTT
CASSDTRGLNAFF
>TRBV30|NA|NA|TRBJ2-1
TGTGCCTGGAGTAGTAATATGGGGGCCTCCTACAATGAGCAGTTCTTC
CAWSSNMGASYNEQFF
>TRBV28|NA|NA|TRBJ2-3
TGTGCCTCTCAGGGTTCAGATACGCAGTATTTT
CASQGSDTQYF